These T cell receptor beta chains were read from a single sample in a study of T cells in Graves' hyperthyroidism and ophthalmopathy. TCRdb reanalysed the multiplex PCR reads using MiXCR and keeps one entry per CDR3 protein. Among about 340,000 distinct CDR3 sequences listed, around 23% were seen once. The sample taken for sequencing was blood. The receptors stem from a woman between 50 and 59 years old with Graves' hyperthyroidism. Each CDR3 is given with its conserved first and last residue. A D gene is named only where the DNA matches it firmly. Not every row has a clone size; where given, it reads once, few, many or a size class.

>TRBV29-1|TRBJ1-6|.|many
TGCAGCGTTTCCTCGGGGTCCTATAATTCACCCCTCCACTTT
CSVSSGSYNSPLHF
>TRBV6-1|TRBJ2-3|.|few
TGTGCCAGCAGTCGACAGGTCCTCACAGATACGCAGTATTTT
CASSRQVLTDTQYF
>TRBV7-9|TRBJ2-3|TRBD2|many
TGTGCCAGCAGCTTTAGACTAGCGGGAGGCGAGAAAGATACGCAGTATTTT
CASSFRLAGGEKDTQYF
>TRBV28|TRBJ2-3|.|few
TGTGCCAGCAGTTCAACGGGTGGGAGCACAGATACGCAGTATTTT
CASSSTGGSTDTQYF
>TRBV7-6|TRBJ2-7|.|few
TGTGCCAGCAGCTACGGGCTTAGCTCCTACGAGCAGTACTTC
CASSYGLSSYEQYF
>TRBV5-1|TRBJ2-7|TRBD2|.
TGCGCCAGCAGCTTGGGACTAGCGCCATCCTACGAGCAGTACTTC
CASSLGLAPSYEQYF
>TRBV2|TRBJ2-2|.|many
TGTGCCAGCAGGAGGACTGCCTCGAACACCGGGGAGCTGTTTTTT
CASRRTASNTGELFF
>TRBV10-3|TRBJ2-7|TRBD1|few
TGTGCCATCATGCGGGGACAGGGGTACGAGCAGTACTTC
CAIMRGQGYEQYF
>TRBV6-1|TRBJ1-2|TRBD1|.
TGTGCCAGCAGACACGGGGGACAGGGGAACTATGGCTACACCTTC
CASRHGGQGNYGYTF
>TRBV30|TRBJ2-1|.|.
TGTGCCTGGAGTGAGACGGGCGCCTACAATGAGCAGTTCTTC
CAWSETGAYNEQFF
>TRBV27|TRBJ2-2|.|many
TGTGCCAGCAGTTTTACGTCTGGGGAGCTGTTTTTT
CASSFTSGELFF
>TRBV5-6|TRBJ2-3|.|.
TGTGCCAGCAGCTTCCCCACAGATACGCAGTATTTT
CASSFPTDTQYF
>TRBV6-5|TRBJ1-3|.|.
TGTGCCAGCAGTTACCAGAGCTCTGGAAACACCATATATTTT
CASSYQSSGNTIYF
>TRBV20-1|TRBJ2-3|.|many
TGCAGTGCTAGAGCGGGGGTGAGCACAGATACGCAGTATTTT
CSARAGVSTDTQYF
>TRBV19|TRBJ1-2|TRBD1|few
TGTGCCAGTACCTCTTCGTCGGACAGGACGAACTATGGCTACACCTTC
CASTSSSDRTNYGYTF
>TRBV7-9|TRBJ2-1|.|.
TGTGCCAGCAGCCAGGGAGGGGGCGCGGGGAATGAGCAGTTCTTC
CASSQGGGAGNEQFF
>TRBV3-1|TRBJ2-2|.|many
TGTGCCAGCAGCCTACTAGACGGGCCGAACACCGGGGAGCTGTTTTTT
CASSLLDGPNTGELFF
>TRBV7-8|TRBJ2-7|.|many
TGTGCCAGCAGCTTTAGGACATACTACGAGCAGTACTTC
CASSFRTYYEQYF
>TRBV30|TRBJ1-2|.|many
TGTGCCTGGAGTACGAGACCGGGACGGGACTATGGCTACACCTTC
CAWSTRPGRDYGYTF
>TRBV28|TRBJ2-5|TRBD1|few
TGTGCCAGCAGGGGGACAGGGGATACGGGGACCCAGTACTTC
CASRGTGDTGTQYF
>TRBV9|TRBJ2-1|.|.
TGTGCCAGCAGTCCGGGCGTAGAGCAGTTCTTC
CASSPGVEQFF
>TRBV20-1|TRBJ1-5|TRBD1|few
TGCAGTGCTAGAGATCCGAGACAGGGGGCTAGGATTAGGAATCAGCCCCAGCATTTT
CSARDPRQGARIRNQPQHF
>TRBV3-1|TRBJ2-3|.|many
TGTGCCAGCAGCCAAGCAAGTAGCAAAGATACGCAGTATTTT
CASSQASSKDTQYF
>TRBV6-5|TRBJ1-5|.|many
TGTGCCAGCAGTTACTCCGGGCCCCAGCATTTT
CASSYSGPQHF
>TRBV9|TRBJ1-1|.|few
TGTGCCAGCAGCCGACTGGCGACAGCGAACACTGAAGCTTTCTTT
CASSRLATANTEAFF
>TRBV15|TRBJ2-7|TRBD2|many
TGTGCCACCAGCCCTCCACAGCGGGGGACCTACGAGCAGTACTTC
CATSPPQRGTYEQYF
>TRBV27|TRBJ2-7|TRBD1|.
TGTGCCAGTTCAATGAGACAGGGACCCTACGAGCAGTACTTC
CASSMRQGPYEQYF
>TRBV2|TRBJ2-2|.|many
TGTGCCAGCAGCTGGGTCAATGGGGACACCGGGGAGCTGTTTTTT
CASSWVNGDTGELFF
>TRBV3-1|TRBJ2-5|.|.
TGTGCCAGCTCTTACCAGGCCTTTGTCCAAGAGACCCAGTACTTC
CASSYQAFVQETQYF
>TRBV27|TRBJ1-6|.|many
TGTGCCAGCAGGGTGGGTGTGAGCGGACCCCTCCACTTT
CASRVGVSGPLHF
>TRBV9|TRBJ2-3|.|many
TGTGCCAGCAGCGCGCCGAGGGGGGGGGCGCCAGATACGCAGTATTTT
CASSAPRGGAPDTQYF
>TRBV5-1|TRBJ2-1|.|.
TGCGCCAGCAGCTTCCGGGACTGGGGGTCGGTCAACAATGAGCAGTTCTTC
CASSFRDWGSVNNEQFF
>TRBV20-1|TRBJ2-1|TRBD2|many
TGCAGTGCCTCTCCTATTAGCGGGAGAGGCAATGAGCAGTTCTTC
CSASPISGRGNEQFF
>TRBV4-1|TRBJ1-4|.|few
TGCGCCAGCAGCCTACCCGACGCGGGGTGGGGTGAAAAACTGTTTTTT
CASSLPDAGWGEKLFF
>TRBV15|TRBJ2-7|TRBD2|.
TGTGCCACCAGCAGCAAAGGGACTAGCGGGAGGGCCAGGGTATCCTACGAGCAGTACTTC
CATSSKGTSGRARVSYEQYF
>TRBV19|TRBJ1-2|.|few
TGTGCCAGTAACCTTTTGTCGGCCACTTACTATGGCTACACCTTC
CASNLLSATYYGYTF
>TRBV27|TRBJ2-3|.|many
TGTGCCAGCAGTTTATCGCGGTTACGGCGGCCTAGCACAGATACGCAGTATTTT
CASSLSRLRRPSTDTQYF
>TRBV7-2|TRBJ2-5|.|.
TGTGCCAGCAGCCCCCCGGACCGGAAAGAGACCCAGTACTTC
CASSPPDRKETQYF
>TRBV2|TRBJ1-6|TRBD1|many
TGTGCCACCAGAGGTGGGACAGGGTTGGATTCACCCCTCCACTTT
CATRGGTGLDSPLHF
>TRBV7-8|TRBJ2-1|TRBD2|.
TGTGCCAGCAGCTTGAGCGGGAGGGCTCATGAGCAGTTCTTC
CASSLSGRAHEQFF
>TRBV6-1|TRBJ2-5|TRBD1|many
TGTGCCAGCAGCCTCAGGGGGCATGGGATCGGAGAGACCCAGTACTTC
CASSLRGHGIGETQYF
>TRBV4-1|TRBJ2-1|TRBD1|many
TGCGCCAGCAGCCAAACCGGGACAGGGGTCGGTGAGCAGTTCTTC
CASSQTGTGVGEQFF
>TRBV7-8|TRBJ2-3|.|many
TGTGCCAGCAGCCCTCGGCCCTCCGGCGCAGATACGCAGTATTTT
CASSPRPSGADTQYF
>TRBV7-2|TRBJ2-5|.|many
TGTGCCAGCAGCTTAGTGGACCAGCAAGAGACCCAGTACTTC
CASSLVDQQETQYF